This T cell receptor (beta chain) was sequenced for a study of CD8 T cells in Susac syndrome. CD8+ and CD4+ T cells from blood underwent TCR beta sequencing. Control patients had untreated stable or active relapsing-remitting multiple sclerosis by revised McDonald criteria. TEMRA cells were FACS-enriched and CD8+ and CD4+ T cells negatively isolated. A note on this clonotype: At one of its ends the junction is not consistent with the germline gene, which may arise from a read error.

Random hexamers were used to reverse transcribe an amount of roughly 0.5 to 1 ug RNA. Amplification of the TCR beta CDR3 was carried out by immunoSEQ multiplex PCR, which spanned a total of 54 Vbeta and 13 Jbeta segments. TCRdb called the immunoSEQ multiplex PCR reads again in MiXCR, with one record for every CDR3 protein. Of 200,000 or so distinct CDR3 sequences detected, nearly 95% appear once; the ten largest clones hold about 0.087%. CDR1 and CDR2 (germline): KGHSH, LQKENI. The CDR3 totals 13 residues. This chain connects TRBV18 to TRBJ2-1; D possibly corresponds to TRBD2 (5 bases). Sequencing input: CD4+ T cells from PBMCs. This receptor was taken from a human donor with multiple sclerosis. CDR3 loop: CASSSGSFNEQFF. As DNA, the CDR3 is TGTGCCAGCTCCTCGGGATCCTTCAATGAGCAGTTCTTC.